Each of the 21 T cell receptor beta chains below was sequenced from the same sample in a study of blood T cell repertoires in COVID-19. Repertoires were generated with immunoSEQ multiplex PCR, while TCRdb's copy carries only in-frame clones and drops some. This sample has about 230,000 clones, with about 85% found just once. Sample: PBMCs or T cells enriched from blood (not recorded which). These receptors were taken from a man aged 25 to 45 who had recovered from COVID-19.

The chain combines TRBV2 with TRBJ1-1; 7 bases fit TRBD1. The V segment lost 7 bases and the J segment 7 bases; nucleotides outside the gene matches: 9. Looked up from germline, CDR1 is SNHLY and CDR2 is FYNNEI. The CDR3 has 13 residues. The CDR3 region is CASTTNRDSEAFF. The CDR3 bases are TGTGCCAGCACTACCAATCGGGACAGTGAAGCTTTCTTT.

This sequence joins TRBV28 and TRBJ1-1, with TRBD1 matching 7 bases. After removal of 6 bases from V and 5 bases from J, the junction contained 12 bases not matched to a gene. Germline values: CDR1 MDHEN, CDR2 SYDVKM. The CDR3 loop spans 15 amino acids. CDR3: CASSYVQGWGTEAFF. In DNA form, the CDR3 reads TGTGCCAGCAGCTACGTACAGGGGTGGGGGACTGAAGCTTTCTTT.

The rearrangement links TRBV27 to TRBJ2-2; 7 bases agree with TRBD1. The CDR3 length is 16 residues. The J segment lost 1 base and the V segment lost 4 bases, leaving 6 bases of the junction unmatched. Per germline, CDR1 MNHEY and CDR2 SMNVEV (reference sequence). This CDR3 is CASSSRQGGNTGELFF. DNA for the CDR3: TGTGCCAGCAGTTCCCGACAGGGTGGGAACACCGGGGAGCTGTTTTTT.

The chain joins TRBV18 to TRBJ2-5; D perhaps matches TRBD2 (6 bases). Deletions cut 6 bases from V and 2 bases from J, with 16 bases between. The germline V gene encodes CDR1 KGHSH and CDR2 LQKENI. This CDR3 has 15 residues. In DNA, the CDR3 is TGTGCCAGCTCGCCTAACCGGGGAGGACAAGAGACCCAGTACTTC. It is translated as CASSPNRGGQETQYF.

The chain has TRBV2 and TRBJ2-3; 8 bases align to TRBD1. The CDR3 is made up of 14 amino acids. J lost 6 bases, V lost 4 bases, and 6 bases had no gene match. Germline V gene lookup returns CDR1 SNHLY and CDR2 FYNNEI. In nucleotides, the CDR3 is TGTGCCAGCAGTGTAAGACAGGGGATGGATACGCAGTATTTT. This translates into CASSVRQGMDTQYF.

The chain has TRBV27 and TRBJ1-5; no definite D call. The CDR3 spans 13 residues. Germline V lookup: CDR1 MNHEY, CDR2 SMNVEV (reference sequence). V lost 6 bases, J lost 10 bases, and 16 bases lay in between. CDR3 region: CASSRSPVEPQHF. CDR3 DNA: TGTGCCAGCAGCCGATCCCCAGTCGAACCCCAGCATTTT.

The chain is built from TRBV5-1 and TRBJ1-3; a weak D match, TRBD1 (6 bases). The V end was cut by 0 bases, the J end by 4 bases, with 17 bases between. CDR3 length equals 17 residues. From germline, CDR1 is SGHRS and CDR2 YFSETQ. The CDR3 bases are TGCGCCAGCAGCTTGGCCTTGGCGGGGGCGAGGGGAAACACCATATATTTT. It codes for CASSLALAGARGNTIYF. Together with reference TRBV5-1 and TRBJ1-3, the CDR3 gives the full variable domain: KAGVTQTPRYLIKTRGQQVTLSCSPISGHRSVSWYQQTPGQGLQFLFEYFSETQRNKGNFPGRFSGRQFSNSRSEMNVSTLELGDSALYLCASSLALAGARGNTIYFGEGSWLTVV.

The chain recombines TRBV7-9 with TRBJ1-6, with D perhaps TRBD1 (5 bases). With 5 bases removed from V and 0 bases from J, the gap between germline ends came to 14 bases. CDR1 is SEHNR, CDR2 FQNEAQ, per germline (reference sequence). The CDR3 is made up of 17 amino acids. The DNA of the CDR3 is TGTGCCAGCAGCAAAGGCGGGGGAGGCTCCTATAATTCACCCCTCCACTTT. Amino acids: CASSKGGGGSYNSPLHF. Full variable domain (outside the CDR3, taken from reference TRBV7-9 and TRBJ1-6): DTGVSQNPRHKITKRGQNVTFRCDPISEHNRLYWYRQTLGQGPEFLTYFQNEAQLEKSRLLSDRFSAERPKGSFSTLEIQRTEQGDSAMYLCASSKGGGGSYNSPLHFGNGTRLTVT.

The V call is TRBV7-9, the J call TRBJ1-1; D call uncertain. Germline V CDR1 and CDR2: SEHNR, FQNEAQ (reference sequence). With 5 bases removed from V and 7 bases from J, the gap between germline ends came to 5 bases. The CDR3 covers 10 residues. The CDR3 nucleotides read TGTGCCAGCAGCCAGGTTGAAGCTTTCTTT. Amino acid sequence: CASSQVEAFF.

The chain is built from TRBV9 and TRBJ2-1; D not certain. In germline, CDR1 is SGDLS, CDR2 YYNGEE. The CDR3 runs 17 residues. V gave up 3 bases and J gave up 9 bases, with 25 bases separating them. The DNA of the CDR3 is TGTGCCAGCAGCGCTCCGCCCGGTAGATCCGCCCCCACTGAGCAGTTCTTC. It is translated as CASSAPPGRSAPTEQFF.

V usage is TRBV10-3 and J usage is TRBJ1-3; D possibly corresponds to TRBD1 (5 bases). Trimming removed 7 bases from V and 6 bases from J, with 16 bases in between. The CDR3 covers 14 residues. Per the germline V gene, CDR1 is ENHRY and CDR2 is SYGVKD. For the CDR3, the DNA is TGTGCCATCACTGAACAGGTTTTGGAAAACACCATATATTTT. Its protein is CAITEQVLENTIYF.

This chain connects TRBV5-6 to TRBJ2-7; unclear D gene. Germline V lookup: CDR1 SGHDT, CDR2 YYEEEE. V lost 6 bases and J lost 2, with 15 bases in between. CDR3 size: 14 residues. CDR3 protein: CASNKATVAYEQYF. The CDR3 DNA reads TGTGCCAGCAACAAAGCGACGGTAGCCTACGAGCAGTACTTC.

The chain has TRBV24-1 and TRBJ1-4, with D possibly being TRBD1 (5 bases). Germline lookup yields CDR1 KGHDR and CDR2 SFDVKD. The V gene lost 5 bases and the J gene lost 3 bases, with 15 bases spanning the gap. This CDR3 has 16 residues. The CDR3 reads CATSAATGLSNEKLFF. CDR3 nucleotide sequence: TGTGCCACCAGTGCCGCAACGGGACTGTCTAATGAAAAACTGTTTTTT.

The chain carries TRBV6-5 and TRBJ2-1; 7 bases align to TRBD2. The CDR3 length is 16 residues. The ends lost 2 bases at V and 3 bases at J; junction bases unmatched: 7. Germline V gene lookup returns CDR1 MNHEY and CDR2 SVGAGI. The CDR3 DNA reads TGTGCCAGCAGTTACCGGGGTAGCGGGTACTACAATGAGCAGTTCTTC. Its translation is CASSYRGSGYYNEQFF.

The chain has TRBV4-1 and TRBJ2-1, with 11 positions matching TRBD2. V lost 4 bases to trimming and J lost 6 bases; unmatched junction nucleotides: 8. Germline V lookup: CDR1 MGHRA, CDR2 YSYEKL. The CDR3 contains 16 residues. DNA of the CDR3: TGCGCCAGCAGCCTCGGTCGTAGCGGGAGGGCCAATGAGCAGTTCTTC. This encodes CASSLGRSGRANEQFF.

The chain joins TRBV5-1 to TRBJ2-3; 9 bases are shared with TRBD1. Germline CDR1 is SGHRS and CDR2 is YFSETQ. The CDR3 runs 14 residues. V dropped 4 bases and J dropped 4; count of bases not matched to a gene: 4. This CDR3 is CASSRGDRADTQYF. The DNA for the CDR3 is TGCGCCAGCAGCCGAGGGGACAGGGCAGATACGCAGTATTTT.

This chain links TRBV4-1 with TRBJ1-1; D remains ambiguous. V was cut by 7 bases and J by 1 base, with 13 bases left in between. The CDR3 contains 14 residues. Germline CDR1 MGHRA, CDR2 YSYEKL. The CDR3 DNA reads TGCGCCAGCACCCGGAGCCATTCGAACACTGAAGCTTTCTTT. Its translation is CASTRSHSNTEAFF.

The V and J genes are TRBV7-6 and TRBJ1-1; D perhaps matches TRBD1 (5 bases). Deletions cut 0 bases from V and 1 base from J, with 6 bases between. The CDR3 spans 14 residues. Germline values: CDR1 SGHVS, CDR2 FNYEAQ. CDR3 nucleotide sequence: TGTGCCAGCAGCTTAGCACAGGCGAACACTGAAGCTTTCTTT. It translates to CASSLAQANTEAFF.

CDR3 nucleotides: TGTGCCAGCAGCTTAGTTACAGCTGGTAATGAAAAACTGTTTTTT. It encodes CASSLVTAGNEKLFF. This rearrangement joins TRBV7-9 to TRBJ1-4; no definite D call. Looked up from germline, CDR1 is SEHNR and CDR2 is FQNEAQ (reference sequence). There are 15 residues in the CDR3. V dropped 1 base and J dropped 4 bases, with 10 bases sitting between them. The whole variable domain, remainder taken from reference TRBV7-9 and TRBJ1-4, is DTGVSQNPRHKITKRGQNVTFRCDPISEHNRLYWYRQTLGQGPEFLTYFQNEAQLEKSRLLSDRFSAERPKGSFSTLEIQRTEQGDSAMYLCASSLVTAGNEKLFFGSGTQLSVL.

The rearrangement links TRBV12-3 or TRBV12-4 to TRBJ1-6; D is unresolved. The CDR3 loop spans 13 amino acids. Trimming shortened V by 1 base and J by 7 bases, and 5 bases separated the two germline ends. In DNA, the CDR3 is TGTGCCAGCAGTTTAGATGCGAATTCACCCCTCCACTTT. This encodes CASSLDANSPLHF.

This chain joins TRBV28 and TRBJ1-1; D possibly corresponds to TRBD1 (5 bases). The CDR3 length is 15 residues. Trimming took off 2 bases at V and 2 bases at J, with 12 bases between the two ends. Germline-derived CDR1 and CDR2 are MDHEN and SYDVKM. CDR3 amino acids: CASSLGRQGNTEAFF. DNA of the CDR3: TGTGCCAGCAGTTTAGGACGGCAGGGAAACACTGAAGCTTTCTTT. The variable domain in full, completed from reference TRBV28 and TRBJ1-1, reads DVKVTQSSRYLVKRTGEKVFLECVQDMDHENMFWYRQDPGLGLRLIYFSYDVKMKEKGDIPEGYSVSREKKERFSLILESASTNQTSMYLCASSLGRQGNTEAFFGQGTRLTVV.